This TCR beta chain emerged from a study of T cells in women clearing cervical HPV infection (dated by TCRdb to 2016 to 2019). With respect to the entire study: The cases were some 27 women with histologically confirmed HPV16-related CIN3 or worse, and 2 of these cases were invasive cancers. The controls were 25 to 30 women whose single incident HPV16 infection cleared within 12 months with no development of precancer or cancer. Blood from cases was drawn at the visit where the lesion was first identified, while blood from controls was drawn once the infection was no longer detected. For cases, the median interval between lesion detection and blood sampling was about 140 days, with an interquartile range of about 85 to 210 days. HLA typing was available for only a few women, so HLA type could not be excluded as a confounder. Nested within Costa Rica's Guanacaste HPV Natural History Study, an exploratory proof-of-principle case-control study compared TCR repertoires across cervical HPV16 outcomes. Cases and controls were matched on age within five years and on year of sample collection. A median age of almost 35 years was observed in cases versus under 40 in controls, and no significant differences in baseline characteristics were found. The parent cohort enrolled 10,049 women aged 18 or older in Guanacaste, Costa Rica, in about 1993 to 1994 and followed the women for less than nine years. Quality controls consisted of five blinded duplicates per group, for a total of around 60 samples made up of around 50 participants and ten or so replicates. The paper as a whole reports these results and caveats: Whether associations preceded infection or resulted from infection could not be shown with the cross-sectional design, and effector/memory subsets and HPV-specific T cells were not isolated. TRBV6-7 relative abundance was lower in cases than in controls (roughly 0.12% versus 0.15%; Bonferroni P = 0.0008). Cases were distinguished from controls with an estimated AUC of 0.65 to 0.85 by random forest classifiers combining richness and V gene abundances. Because the number of T cells in each sample was unknown, differences in richness could reflect differing T-cell content rather than repertoire biology. CIN3+ cases had significantly higher TCR repertoire richness than controls across sequencing depths, but evenness did not differ between the groups.

Every participant had a single incident cervical HPV16 infection, and prevalent HPV16 infections were excluded. Cervical HPV DNA was detected with MY09/MY11 PCR, and genotyping was done with dot-blot hybridization. Approximately 16 mL of heparinized blood were centrifuged, and the buffy coat was aliquoted, frozen at -30°C, then stored at -80°C. Genomic DNA was extracted from buffy coat specimens using QIAGEN kits. About this clone itself: It has no known antigen specificity. The DNA ends 3 residues before the CDR3 does, and the rest of the CDR3 is filled in from the germline J gene.

Based on the germline V gene (reference sequence), the CDR1 and CDR2 sequences are LNHDA and SQIVND. The CDR3 holds 16 amino acids from the cysteine to the phenylalanine. The 39 bases shown cover part of the CDR3, and their frame starts at base 1. Using the immunoSEQ assay, multiplex PCR amplified TCR beta CDR3 regions from an average of around 1.2 ug of genomic DNA per sample. The assay corrected primer bias using a complete synthetic TCR repertoire to establish an amplification baseline. Amplicons were sequenced on the Illumina platform. The original methods were these. Sequence errors were corrected by clustering with frequency ratios and a modified nearest-neighbor algorithm, and the sequences were then analyzed in the immunoSEQ Analyzer using IMGT gene definitions. At each rarefaction depth, TCR richness and evenness were averaged over 20 rarefaction repeats, and samples with fewer sequences than the depth were excluded. Wilcoxon rank sum tests with FDR correction were used to compare V, D and J gene relative abundances between the groups. In the blinded duplicates, the intraclass correlation was approximately 96% for TCR richness and averaged around 78% across over 65 gene segments. This is the immuneACCESS table as TCRdb keeps it, with only in-frame sequences that have V and J called. A part of the clones is gone; compared with another copy, unresolved V genes explain less than half, and the rest is unexplained. V and J calls and clone size are as listed in that table; D and trimming were resolved from the DNA. The table for this sample records about 32,000 clones. The ten most abundant clones make up approximately 4.5% of the sample.

The specimen sequenced was blood buffy coat. The chain is assembled from TRBV19 and TRBJ1-2; a weak D assignment points to TRBD1 (5 bases agree). This receptor was obtained from a woman aged 18-69 years with a cervical HPV16 infection that either progressed to CIN3+ or cleared (not recorded which). The CDR3 here reads CASSIDPTAPLYDYTF. CDR3 DNA, as far as it was read: TGTGCCAGTAGTATAGATCCGACAGCCCCCCTTTACGAC.